This T cell receptor (beta chain) is from a study of blood T cell repertoires in COVID-19. On the study more broadly: Whether acute or convalescent, the COVID-19 samples came from the United States, Italy and Spain. Nucleic acid was either cDNA or gDNA, and it came from T cells, B-cell-depleted T cells, or PBMCs.

Original analysis: How many nucleated cells were present was estimated from reference gene primer amplification. TCRdb keeps only in-frame clones here, not all; method: immunoSEQ multiplex PCR. From that table come the V and J calls and clone size; the DNA was used to work out D and trimming. The data contain some 220,000 clones, 80% to 90% of them seen just once; the ten biggest clones take up approximately 3.5%. Germline loops: CDR1 GTSNPN, CDR2 SVGIG (reference sequence). Trimming took 1 base from V and 6 from J; bases not matched to a gene: 7. This CDR3 has 15 amino acids. The chain joins TRBV30 to TRBJ1-2; 11 bases line up with TRBD1. The TCR originated in a young woman in a cohort exposed to, infected with or recovered from COVID-19 (not recorded which). The sequencing input was PBMCs or T cells enriched from blood (not recorded which). The CDR3 DNA reads TGTGCCTGGAGTGAGGAGTGGGACAGGGGGGATGGCTACACCTTC. Protein: CAWSEEWDRGDGYTF.